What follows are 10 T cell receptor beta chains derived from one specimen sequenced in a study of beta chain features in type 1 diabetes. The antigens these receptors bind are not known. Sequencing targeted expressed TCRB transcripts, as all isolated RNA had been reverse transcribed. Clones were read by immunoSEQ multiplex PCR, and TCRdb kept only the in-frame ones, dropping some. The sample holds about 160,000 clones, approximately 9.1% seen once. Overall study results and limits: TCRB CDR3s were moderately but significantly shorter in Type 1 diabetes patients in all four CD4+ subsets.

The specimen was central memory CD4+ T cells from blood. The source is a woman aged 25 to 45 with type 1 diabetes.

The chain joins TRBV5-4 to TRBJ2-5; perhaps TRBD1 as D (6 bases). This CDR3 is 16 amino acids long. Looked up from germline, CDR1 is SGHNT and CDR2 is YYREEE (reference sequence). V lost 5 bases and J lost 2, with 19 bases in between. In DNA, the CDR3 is TGTGCCAGCAGTTTTTCCTCCCAAGGGGGACAAGAGACCCAGTACTTC. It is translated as CASSFSSQGGQETQYF.

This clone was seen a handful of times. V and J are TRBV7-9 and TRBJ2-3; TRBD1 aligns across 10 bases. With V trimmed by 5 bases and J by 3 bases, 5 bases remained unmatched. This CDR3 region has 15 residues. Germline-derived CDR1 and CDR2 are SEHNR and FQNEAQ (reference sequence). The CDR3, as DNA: TGTGCCAGCAGCCGGGACAGGGGAATGACAGATACGCAGTATTTT. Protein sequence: CASSRDRGMTDTQYF.

DNA for the CDR3: TGTGCCAGCAGTACGACTAGCAGCGAGCAGTTCTTC. The encoded protein is CASSTTSSEQFF. The chain has TRBV28 and TRBJ2-1; 7 bases fit TRBD2. V was clipped by 5 bases and J by 10 bases; unmatched bases: 5. In germline, CDR1 is MDHEN, CDR2 SYDVKM. The CDR3 sequence is 12 residues long.

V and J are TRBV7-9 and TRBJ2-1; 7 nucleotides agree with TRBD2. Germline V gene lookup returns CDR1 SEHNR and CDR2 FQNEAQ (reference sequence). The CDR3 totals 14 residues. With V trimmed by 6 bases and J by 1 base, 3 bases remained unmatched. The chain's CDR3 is CASRGAGSYNEQFF. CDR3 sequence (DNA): TGTGCCAGCAGGGGAGCGGGATCCTACAATGAGCAGTTCTTC.

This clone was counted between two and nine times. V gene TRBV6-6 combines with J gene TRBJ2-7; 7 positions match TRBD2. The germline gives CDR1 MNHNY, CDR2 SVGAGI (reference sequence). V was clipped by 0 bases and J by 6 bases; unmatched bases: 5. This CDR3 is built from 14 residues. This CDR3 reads CASSYSPGTIEQYF. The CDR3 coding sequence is TGTGCCAGCAGTTACTCCCCCGGGACTATCGAGCAGTACTTC.

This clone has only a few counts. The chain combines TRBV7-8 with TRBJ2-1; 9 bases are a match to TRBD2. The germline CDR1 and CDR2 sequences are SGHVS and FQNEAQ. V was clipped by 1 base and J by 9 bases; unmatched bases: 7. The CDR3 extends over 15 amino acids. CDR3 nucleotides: TGTGCCAGCAGCTTAGGTAGGACTAGCGTTTCTGAGCAGTTCTTC. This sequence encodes CASSLGRTSVSEQFF.

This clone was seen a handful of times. The CDR3 protein is CASSQYNEQFF. In nucleotides, the CDR3 is TGTGCCAGCAGTCAATACAATGAGCAGTTCTTC. J is TRBJ2-1 and V is TRBV2; D remains unclear. With 5 bases removed from V and 4 bases from J, the gap between germline ends came to 3 bases. Germline loops: CDR1 SNHLY, CDR2 FYNNEI. The CDR3 consists of 11 residues.

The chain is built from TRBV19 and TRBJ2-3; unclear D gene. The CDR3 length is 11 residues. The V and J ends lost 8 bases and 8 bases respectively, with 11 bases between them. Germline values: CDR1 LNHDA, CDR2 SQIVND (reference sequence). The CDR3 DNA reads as TGTGCCAGTGCCCAGGATGTTACGCAGTATTTT. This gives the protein CASAQDVTQYF.

CDR3 nucleotides: TGTGCCAGCAGCTTAGCGCGGTTGGTAGCGGTAGACAACGAGCAGTACTTC. This gives the protein CASSLARLVAVDNEQYF. The chain is built from TRBV7-3 and TRBJ2-7; D is perhaps TRBD2 (6 bases). With 2 bases removed from V and 5 bases from J, the gap between germline ends came to 22 bases. The germline V gene has CDR1 SGHTA and CDR2 FQGTGA. The CDR3 is made up of 17 amino acids.

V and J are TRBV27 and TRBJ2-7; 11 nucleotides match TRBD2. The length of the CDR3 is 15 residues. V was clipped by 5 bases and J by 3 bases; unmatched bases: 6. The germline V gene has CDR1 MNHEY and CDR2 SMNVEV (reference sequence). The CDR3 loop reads CASSKTGTSGYEQYF. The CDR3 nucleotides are TGTGCCAGCAGTAAAACCGGGACTAGCGGCTACGAGCAGTACTTC.